The clone carrying this TCR beta chain was detected only once. These data are taken from a study of shared clonotypes between healthy human individuals. Positively selected for CCR7, the CD45RO-negative cells used as naive CD8 cells excluded terminally differentiated effector memory CD45RA+ cells. Germline CDR1 reads LNHDA; CDR2 reads SQIVND (reference sequence). This CDR3 spans 15 amino acids. V lost 5 bases, J lost 6 bases, and 10 bases stayed unmatched. Produced via immunoSEQ multiplex PCR; TCRdb's table is partial and in-frame only. This table has just over 2,000,000 clones, less than 95% appearing once.

The origin of this receptor is a man in his late teens or twenties in good health. V usage is TRBV19 and J usage is TRBJ1-2; TRBD1 agrees at 9 bases. The sequencing sample was made of naive CD8+ T cells sorted from blood. CDR3 nucleotides: TGTGCCAGTAGTGGACCGGGACAGGGACTGGATGGCTACACCTTC. It is translated as CASSGPGQGLDGYTF.